This is a list of T cell receptor beta chains from one sample in a study of beta chain features in type 1 diabetes. Sequencing used immunoSEQ multiplex PCR; TCRdb keeps in-frame clones, though not all of them. The sample lists approximately 50,000 clones, 42% seen once, with approximately 1.4% in the top ten. Sequencing was performed on Tregs from blood. Receptors originate from a man aged 25-45 years with type 1 diabetes. Both conserved end residues are part of each CDR3. Fields, in order: J gene, V gene, D gene, clone size, CDR3 protein, CDR3 DNA. The D gene is left open where the match is weak. Clone size appears in some rows only: once, few, many, or a class for an expanded clone.

>TRBJ2-4|TRBV29-1|NA|NA
CSVETVRGRGAKNIQYF
TGCAGCGTTGAAACCGTGCGAGGTAGGGGAGCCAAAAACATTCAGTACTTC
>TRBJ2-1|TRBV5-1|TRBD2|NA
CASSIGLAGGYNEQFF
TGCGCCAGCAGCATAGGACTAGCGGGAGGGTACAATGAGCAGTTCTTC
>TRBJ2-1|TRBV19|TRBD2|NA
CASSLSSGVYNEQFF
TGTGCCAGTAGTCTTTCTAGCGGGGTATACAATGAGCAGTTCTTC
>TRBJ2-7|TRBV5-1|TRBD1|few
CASTGTGVAEQYF
TGCGCCAGCACCGGGACAGGTGTTGCCGAGCAGTACTTC
>TRBJ1-2|TRBV6-5|NA|NA
CASRTVPGYTF
TGTGCCAGCAGAACGGTCCCTGGCTACACCTTC
>TRBJ2-5|TRBV6-5|NA|few
CASSAKTETQYF
TGTGCCAGCAGTGCTAAAACCGAGACCCAGTACTTC
>TRBJ2-3|TRBV15|NA|NA
CATSEITGLQQYF
TGTGCCACCAGCGAAATCACAGGGCTTCAGCAGTATTTT
>TRBJ2-1|TRBV6-4|TRBD2|few
CASRRDYSYNEQFF
TGTGCCAGCAGGCGGGACTACAGCTACAATGAGCAGTTCTTC
>TRBJ2-3|TRBV18|NA|NA
CASSSRRDTYTDTQYF
TGTGCCAGCTCAAGCCGCCGGGACACCTACACAGATACGCAGTATTTT
>TRBJ1-3|TRBV5-1|NA|NA
CASSLVAGAGNTIYF
TGCGCCAGCAGCTTGGTGGCAGGGGCTGGAAACACCATATATTTT
>TRBJ2-7|TRBV7-9|NA|few
CASSYVSYEQYF
TGTGCCAGCAGCTACGTCAGCTACGAGCAGTACTTC
>TRBJ2-2|TRBV7-2|NA|few
CASSLESTRGGELFF
TGTGCCAGCAGCTTAGAGTCCACCAGGGGCGGGGAGCTGTTTTTT
>TRBJ2-7|TRBV15|NA|NA
CATSRGGTTYEQYF
TGTGCCACCAGCAGAGGTGGGACAACCTACGAGCAGTACTTC
>TRBJ2-7|TRBV5-4|TRBD2|NA
CASSSGLAGVGEQYF
TGTGCCAGCAGCTCGGGACTAGCGGGAGTCGGCGAGCAGTACTTC
>TRBJ2-7|TRBV5-5|TRBD1|few
CASSLAYLGTAKYEQYF
TGTGCCAGCAGCTTGGCCTATCTCGGGACAGCTAAATACGAGCAGTACTTC
>TRBJ2-2|TRBV18|NA|NA
CASSPGQNTGELFF
TGTGCCAGCTCACCGGGACAGAACACCGGGGAGCTGTTTTTT
>TRBJ2-1|TRBV30|NA|few
CAWSVGRGRNEQFF
TGTGCCTGGAGTGTGGGGAGGGGGAGGAATGAGCAGTTCTTC
>TRBJ2-4|TRBV5-6|NA|NA
CASSSRGAVAKNIQYF
TGTGCCAGCAGCTCCAGGGGGGCGGTAGCCAAAAACATTCAGTACTTC
>TRBJ2-6|TRBV25-1|NA|NA
CASTKEGHSGANVLTF
TGTGCCAGCACCAAGGAGGGTCACTCTGGGGCCAACGTCCTGACTTTC
>TRBJ2-2|TRBV5-4|NA|NA
CASSWGAGELFF
TGTGCCAGCAGCTGGGGGGCCGGGGAGCTGTTTTTT
>TRBJ2-1|TRBV28|TRBD2|NA
CASSSRIGGSPMYNEQFF
TGTGCCAGCAGTTCCCGCATTGGCGGGAGCCCGATGTACAATGAGCAGTTCTTC
>TRBJ2-6|TRBV7-9|NA|NA
CASSLTGVGANVLTF
TGTGCCAGCAGCCTTACGGGGGTCGGGGCCAACGTCCTGACTTTC
>TRBJ1-1|TRBV15|NA|NA
CATSKDRNTEAFF
TGTGCCACCAGCAAAGACAGGAACACTGAAGCTTTCTTT
>TRBJ2-3|TRBV5-1|TRBD2|NA
CASSFSGATDTQYF
TGCGCCAGCAGCTTTAGCGGGGCGACAGATACGCAGTATTTT
>TRBJ2-1|TRBV29-1|TRBD1|NA
CSGEAQGAGSGQFF
TGCAGCGGTGAGGCACAGGGGGCTGGGTCGGGGCAGTTCTTC
>TRBJ2-3|TRBV4-3|TRBD2|few
CASSQESARGGADTQYF
TGCGCCAGCAGCCAAGAGAGTGCTCGCGGGGGAGCAGATACGCAGTATTTT
>TRBJ2-5|TRBV2|TRBD2|few
CASSAGTSGQETQYF
TGTGCCAGCAGCGCCGGGACTAGCGGCCAAGAGACCCAGTACTTC
>TRBJ2-2|TRBV9|NA|once
CASSGAIGGNTGELFF
TGTGCCAGCAGCGGGGCCATAGGGGGGAACACCGGGGAGCTGTTTTTT
>TRBJ2-2|TRBV29-1|TRBD1|few
CSVGQGRKVTGELFF
TGCAGCGTTGGACAGGGGAGGAAGGTGACCGGGGAGCTGTTTTTT
>TRBJ2-5|TRBV30|NA|NA
CAWMGAAGIETQYF
TGTGCCTGGATGGGGGCGGCGGGTATAGAGACCCAGTACTTC
>TRBJ2-5|TRBV5-1|TRBD1|NA
CASSRDRVETQYF
TGCGCCAGCAGCCGTGACAGGGTTGAGACCCAGTACTTC
>TRBJ1-4|TRBV4-2|NA|few
CASSQGRLFEKLFF
TGTGCCAGCAGCCAGGGCAGGTTATTTGAAAAACTGTTTTTT
>TRBJ1-2|TRBV6-6|TRBD1|few
CASSPDRSGYTF
TGTGCCAGCAGCCCGGACAGGAGTGGCTACACCTTC
>TRBJ2-7|TRBV18|NA|NA
CASSPPRGEQYF
TGTGCCAGCTCACCACCAAGGGGCGAGCAGTACTTC
>TRBJ2-1|TRBV30|TRBD2|NA
CAWTIGVSSGSFSYNEQFF
TGTGCCTGGACCATCGGGGTCTCTAGCGGGAGTTTCTCCTACAATGAGCAGTTCTTC
>TRBJ2-7|TRBV7-2|TRBD2|NA
CASSRTSGPYEQYF
TGTGCCAGCAGCCGGACTAGCGGCCCTTACGAGCAGTACTTC
>TRBJ2-7|TRBV11-1|NA|few
CASSPRATGAYEQYF
TGTGCCAGCAGCCCCCGCGCGACAGGAGCCTACGAGCAGTACTTC
>TRBJ2-7|TRBV7-8|TRBD1|NA
CASRPGRQGDYEQYF
TGTGCCAGCAGGCCCGGCAGACAGGGGGACTACGAGCAGTACTTC
>TRBJ2-7|TRBV10-3|TRBD2|NA
CAISGVVSGSSYEQYF
TGTGCCATCAGTGGAGTGGTTAGCGGGAGCTCCTACGAGCAGTACTTC
>TRBJ1-3|TRBV28|TRBD1|NA
CASSHHRGSSGNTIYF
TGTGCCAGCAGTCACCACAGGGGAAGCTCTGGAAACACCATATATTTT
>TRBJ1-1|TRBV18|NA|NA
CASSLDRNTEAFF
TGTGCCAGCTCCCTGGACAGGAACACTGAAGCTTTCTTT
>TRBJ2-1|TRBV27|TRBD2|NA
CASKKREGLDEQFF
TGTGCCAGCAAAAAGCGGGAGGGCCTCGATGAGCAGTTCTTC
>TRBJ1-2|TRBV6-1|TRBD1|few
CASKPSQGDAYGYTF
TGTGCCAGCAAACCTTCTCAGGGGGACGCCTATGGCTACACCTTC
>TRBJ2-5|TRBV7-9|NA|NA
CASSLPRQGLAGSQETQYF
TGTGCCAGCAGCCTTCCACGACAGGGGCTAGCGGGGTCCCAAGAGACCCAGTACTTC
>TRBJ2-2|TRBV5-4|TRBD1|NA
CASSPNRQGATGELFF
TGTGCCAGCAGCCCAAACCGACAGGGGGCCACCGGGGAGCTGTTTTTT
>TRBJ2-3|TRBV7-9|TRBD2|NA
CASSRSGAAQYF
TGTGCCAGCAGCCGTAGCGGGGCTGCGCAGTATTTT
>TRBJ1-5|TRBV7-9|TRBD1|few
CASSHDRGKNQPQHF
TGTGCCAGCAGTCACGACAGGGGCAAAAATCAGCCCCAGCATTTT
>TRBJ2-7|TRBV30|TRBD1|NA
CAWSAVVGGTGDF
TGTGCCTGGAGTGCAGTGGTGGGAGGGACAGGGGACTTC
>TRBJ2-3|TRBV9|NA|NA
CASSMSSALTDTQYF
TGTGCCAGCAGCATGTCTAGCGCGCTAACAGATACGCAGTATTTT
>TRBJ1-5|TRBV2|NA|NA
CASSEWAQQPQHF
TGTGCCAGCAGTGAATGGGCCCAGCAGCCCCAGCATTTT
>TRBJ2-7|TRBV6-5|TRBD1|NA
CASIRGQGAYEQYF
TGTGCCAGCATCCGCGGGCAGGGGGCATACGAGCAGTACTTC
>TRBJ1-2|TRBV2|TRBD1|NA
CASSQGQIYGYTF
TGTGCCAGCTCTCAGGGACAGATCTATGGCTACACCTTC
>TRBJ2-7|TRBV6-5|NA|NA
CASSRDTAYEQYF
TGTGCCAGCAGTCGGGACACAGCCTACGAGCAGTACTTC
>TRBJ2-7|TRBV6-1|NA|NA
CASRIFPGSSYEQYF
TGTGCCAGCAGAATCTTTCCGGGGAGCTCCTACGAGCAGTACTTC
>TRBJ2-3|TRBV4-2|NA|few
CASSERAGHGKIDTQYF
TGTGCCAGCAGCGAAAGAGCGGGACACGGGAAGATTGATACGCAGTATTTT
>TRBJ2-1|TRBV10-3|NA|NA
CAISQGYEQFF
TGTGCCATCAGTCAGGGGTATGAGCAGTTCTTC
>TRBJ1-1|TRBV7-9|NA|NA
CASSVDMNTEAFF
TGTGCCAGCAGCGTAGACATGAACACTGAAGCTTTCTTT
>TRBJ2-1|TRBV16|NA|few
CASSQWVAGYNEQFF
TGTGCCAGCAGCCAATGGGTGGCGGGGTACAATGAGCAGTTCTTC
>TRBJ2-3|TRBV5-1|TRBD2|few
CASSLVASGTWGADTQYF
TGCGCCAGCAGCTTGGTGGCTAGCGGGACCTGGGGGGCAGATACGCAGTATTTT
>TRBJ2-2|TRBV6-6|NA|few
CASTQRVSTGELFF
TGTGCCAGCACCCAACGGGTTTCCACCGGGGAGCTGTTTTTT